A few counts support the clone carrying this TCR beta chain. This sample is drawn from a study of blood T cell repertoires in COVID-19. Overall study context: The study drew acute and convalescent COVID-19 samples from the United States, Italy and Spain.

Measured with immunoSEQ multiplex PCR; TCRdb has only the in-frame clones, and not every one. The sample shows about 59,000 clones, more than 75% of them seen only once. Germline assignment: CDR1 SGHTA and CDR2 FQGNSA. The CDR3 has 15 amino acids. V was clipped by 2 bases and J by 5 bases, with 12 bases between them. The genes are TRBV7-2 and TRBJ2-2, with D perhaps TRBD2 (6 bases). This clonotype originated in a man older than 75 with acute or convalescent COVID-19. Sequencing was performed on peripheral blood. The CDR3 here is CASSLYGGKTGELFF. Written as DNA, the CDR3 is TGTGCCAGCAGCTTATACGGGGGAAAAACCGGGGAGCTGTTTTTT.